This T cell receptor (beta chain) originates from a study of cytomegalovirus exposure and HLA in healthy donors. The overall study: The approximately 680 first-cohort repertoires and the 95 to 150 validation repertoires shared the same platform, a later analysis reported. General observations from the study: According to a subsequent analysis, TCR clusters identified in the first cohort showed a tendency to co-occur across the 120 or so validation repertoires. High sensitivity and specificity were reportedly achieved when the classifier diagnosed cytomegalovirus status. Researchers catalogued about 150 TCR beta chains as cytomegalovirus-associated.

Assay used: immunoSEQ multiplex PCR; TCRdb lists only in-frame clones, some missing. The repertoire holds about 160,000 clones, approximately 89% seen once, with 4% to 5% in the top ten. CDR1 is SGHTA, CDR2 FQGTGA, per germline. The junction had 4 bases not matched to a gene; V was cut back by 5 bases and J by 5 bases. CDR3 size: 13 residues. On this clone: Its antigen is not known. This sample includes further DNA sequences coding for the same CDR3.

The origin of this receptor is a man aged 18 to 29 in good health and CMV-seropositive. This chain uses TRBV7-3 with TRBJ1-2; 8 nucleotides match TRBD1. The sequencing input was PBMCs. In DNA, the CDR3 is TGTGCCAGCAGCGCCGGACAGGGATATGGCTACACCTTC. It encodes CASSAGQGYGYTF.